The entry below gives a single T cell receptor beta chain sequence along with its context. The antigen is unknown. Beta-chain TCR cDNA was generated via 5'RACE template switching with UMIs. TCRdb reprocessed the 5' RACE reads, keeping one entry per CDR3 protein, no DNA. The sample has some 300,000 distinct CDR3 sequences, and its top ten clones hold 0.39%. This record belongs to a study of T cells expressing NK-cell markers. Study-wide background: Sorted CD3+CD56+NKG2C+, CD3+CD56+NKG2C- and CD3+CD56-NKG2C+ T-cell subsets were beta-chain profiled. Seropositivity for HCMV was found in most of the eight sequenced donors, with one seronegative.

Points from the study as a whole: Also leading the CD3+CD56-NKG2C+ fraction in a handful of donors were these clonotypes.

The sequenced material came from blood T cells: a sorted CD56 or NKG2C T cell subset, CD4+ or CD8+ T cells, or bulk PBMC T cells (not recorded which). This TCR was recovered from a man between 18 and 35 years old in good health.

CDR3 in amino acids: CAIRPALMNTEAFF. The rearrangement links TRBV10-3 to TRBJ1-1; lacking DNA, the TRBD1 call made by TCRdb goes unchecked. This CDR3 comprises 14 residues. The V gene's germline CDR1 is ENHRY and CDR2 SYGVKD.